Listed here are 30 T cell receptor beta chains from one sample, sequenced in a study of cytomegalovirus exposure and HLA in healthy donors. The method was immunoSEQ multiplex PCR; TCRdb's version includes in-frame clones alone and lacks a portion of them. This sample has 200,000 to 250,000 clones, with roughly 84% found just once. What was sequenced was PBMCs. The receptor source for this set is a woman between 25 and 40 years old in good health and CMV-seropositive.

This rearrangement joins TRBV9 to TRBJ2-7; 9 bases are shared with TRBD2. Trimming removed 0 bases from V and 1 base from J; junction bases left unmatched: 5. This CDR3 comprises 16 residues. CDR1 SGDLS and CDR2 YYNGEE come from the germline V gene. Here the CDR3 DNA reads TGTGCCAGCAGCGTAGGGGCGGGAGGGAGGTCCTACGAGCAGTACTTC. Protein product: CASSVGAGGRSYEQYF.

The chain recombines TRBV6-6 with TRBJ2-7; 11 positions match TRBD1. The V and J ends lost 11 bases and 2 bases, in that order; junction bases with no gene match: 8. This CDR3 comprises 14 residues. CDR1 is MNHNY, CDR2 SVGAGI, per germline (reference sequence). The CDR3 DNA reads TGTGCCGGAGGACAGGGGGCAACCCCCTACGAGCAGTACTTC. Amino acid sequence: CAGGQGATPYEQYF.

CDR3 DNA sequence: TGTGCCACCCGGACAGGGTCTTACGAGCAGTACTTC. It yields the protein CATRTGSYEQYF. The J gene is TRBJ2-7, the V gene TRBV27, with TRBD1 matching 8 bases. Germline trimming cut 10 bases from V and 4 bases from J; bases unmatched to any gene: 6. The CDR3 is made up of 12 amino acids. In germline, CDR1 is MNHEY, CDR2 SMNVEV (reference sequence).

This clone came up once. The chain uses TRBV10-3 and TRBJ2-7; D is unclear. Germline V gene lookup returns CDR1 ENHRY and CDR2 SYGVKD. V shed 11 bases and J shed 6 bases, with 20 bases lying between them. This CDR3 has 13 amino acids. CDR3 nucleotides: TGTGCCTATTACGACTCACTACTCGGCGAGCAGTACTTC. It encodes CAYYDSLLGEQYF.

The chain's CDR3 is CASSGPLQGALNTGELFF. CDR3 DNA sequence: TGCGCCAGCAGTGGACCACTACAGGGGGCGTTGAACACCGGGGAGCTGTTTTTT. The rearrangement joins TRBV10-1 to TRBJ2-2; the match to TRBD1 covers 9 bases. Germline loops: CDR1 WNHNN, CDR2 SYGVQD (reference sequence). Germline trimming cut 4 bases from V and 1 base from J; bases unmatched to any gene: 10. CDR3 length: 18 residues.

This clone appeared a single time. The chain employs TRBV5-1 and TRBJ2-7, with 8 bases that match TRBD1. V trimming: 2 bases; J trimming: 3 bases; junction bases outside the gene matches: 7. Germline CDR1 and CDR2: SGHRS and YFSETQ. This CDR3 is 15 amino acids long. CDR3 DNA sequence: TGCGCCAGCAGCTTAGGACAGGGCGGATACTACGAGCAGTACTTC. It specifies CASSLGQGGYYEQYF.

V is TRBV6-1 and J is TRBJ1-5, with D possibly TRBD1 on 6 matching bases. Trimming shortened V by 6 bases and J by 0 bases, and 9 bases separated the two germline ends. Germline V gene lookup returns CDR1 MNHNS and CDR2 SASEGT. The length of the CDR3 is 14 residues. The CDR3 bases are TGTGCCAGCAGCGGACAGTATAGCAATCAGCCCCAGCATTTT. It translates to CASSGQYSNQPQHF.

The rearrangement uses TRBV6-5 and TRBJ1-1, with D possibly TRBD1 on 5 matching bases. V lost 5 bases, J lost 0 bases, and 13 bases lay in between. In germline, CDR1 is MNHEY, CDR2 SVGAGI. The CDR3 is 15 amino acids. The CDR3: CASSRQSIMNTEAFF. CDR3 DNA sequence: TGTGCCAGCAGTCGACAGAGTATCATGAACACTGAAGCTTTCTTT.

To note about this clone: The junction departs from germline at one end; a sequencing error may be responsible. Other nucleotide sequences in the sample specify the same CDR3. V is TRBV29-1 and J is TRBJ2-5; a possible D gene is TRBD2 (5 bases). The CDR3 loop spans 10 amino acids. Germline V lookup: CDR1 SQVTM, CDR2 ANQGSEA. The CDR3 region is CSVGWETQYF. CDR3 in DNA: TGCAGCGTCGGGTGGGAGACTCAGTACTTC.

The rearrangement uses TRBV6-1 and TRBJ1-5, with TRBD1 as a possible D gene (6 bases). Looked up from germline, CDR1 is MNHNS and CDR2 is SASEGT. The ends were cut back, 5 bases at V and 5 bases at J, with 10 bases in the middle. The CDR3 has 13 residues. The CDR3 sequence is CASSMGGHQPQHF. The DNA of the CDR3 is TGTGCCAGCAGTATGGGGGGGCATCAGCCCCAGCATTTT.

V is TRBV29-1 and J is TRBJ2-3; a weak D match, TRBD2 (7 bases). Germline V CDR1 and CDR2: SQVTM, ANQGSEA. Between the trimmed V and J ends, which lost 6 bases and 1 base, there was a span of 11 bases. The CDR3 has 13 amino acids. In nucleotides, the CDR3 is TGCAGCGTGAGGGGGGGGCGCACAGATACGCAGTATTTT. It specifies CSVRGGRTDTQYF.

The chain employs TRBV5-1 and TRBJ2-3; maybe TRBD1 (6 bases). The CDR3 has 15 residues. From germline, CDR1 is SGHRS and CDR2 YFSETQ. The V end was cut by 6 bases, the J end by 0 bases, with 14 bases between. CDR3 sequence (DNA): TGCGCCAGCAAAAACAGGGAGACGAGCACAGATACGCAGTATTTT. Protein product: CASKNRETSTDTQYF.

The chain is built from TRBV9 and TRBJ2-7; tentative D call: TRBD1 (6 bases). V gave up 0 bases and J gave up 3 bases, with 13 bases separating them. Germline V gene lookup returns CDR1 SGDLS and CDR2 YYNGEE. The CDR3 extends over 15 amino acids. CDR3 residues: CASSVGQGDNYEQYF. The CDR3 nucleotides are TGTGCCAGCAGCGTAGGACAAGGGGACAACTACGAGCAGTACTTC.

The chain uses TRBV27 and TRBJ2-7; D ambiguous. Germline V lookup: CDR1 MNHEY, CDR2 SMNVEV (reference sequence). There are 12 residues in the CDR3. V shed 6 bases and J shed 3 bases, with 9 bases lying between them. CDR3 residues: CASSPPGYEQYF. DNA for the CDR3: TGTGCCAGCAGCCCCCCGGGCTACGAGCAGTACTTC.

This clone occurred a few times. The V call is TRBV19, the J call TRBJ2-3, with D maybe TRBD2 (5 bases). Germline CDR1 is LNHDA and CDR2 is SQIVND (reference sequence). With 6 bases removed from V and 4 bases from J, the gap between germline ends came to 17 bases. The CDR3 runs 15 residues. In DNA form, the CDR3 reads TGTGCCAGTAGCCGGGCGAGGGATAATGCAGATACGCAGTATTTT. Protein: CASSRARDNADTQYF.

This clone was recorded a few times. The chain combines TRBV11-3 with TRBJ2-2; D is uncertain. Between the trimmed V and J ends, which lost 1 base and 3 bases, there was a span of 9 bases. The germline CDR1 and CDR2 sequences are SGHNT and YENEEA. The CDR3 covers 15 residues. The DNA of the CDR3 is TGTGCCAGCAGCTTAGGGGGAATGGACACCGGGGAGCTGTTTTTT. It encodes CASSLGGMDTGELFF.

The J gene is TRBJ1-1, the V gene TRBV2, with a tentative D call TRBD1 (5 bases). The germline V and J ends were trimmed by 5 bases and 11 bases, with 12 bases remaining between them. The germline gives CDR1 SNHLY, CDR2 FYNNEI. This CDR3 comprises 11 residues. CDR3 protein: CASSLGRAAFF. CDR3 coding DNA: TGTGCCAGCAGTTTGGGCAGGGCCGCTTTCTTT. Together with reference TRBV2 and TRBJ1-1, the CDR3 gives the full variable domain: EPEVTQTPSHQVTQMGQEVILRCVPISNHLYFYWYRQILGQKVEFLVSFYNNEISEKSEIFDDQFSVERPDGSNFTLKIRSTKLEDSAMYFCASSLGRAAFFGQGTRLTVV.

The chain links TRBV5-1 to TRBJ2-3; 11 nucleotides agree with TRBD2. Unmatched junction bases numbered 5, after V lost 3 bases and J lost 2 bases. The CDR3 is 16 amino acids. CDR1 and CDR2 (germline): SGHRS, YFSETQ. The CDR3 reads CASSWGTSGYTDTQYF. CDR3 DNA sequence: TGCGCCAGCAGCTGGGGGACTAGCGGATACACAGATACGCAGTATTTT. The variable domain in full, with the rest retrieved from reference TRBV5-1 and TRBJ2-3, is KAGVTQTPRYLIKTRGQQVTLSCSPISGHRSVSWYQQTPGQGLQFLFEYFSETQRNKGNFPGRFSGRQFSNSRSEMNVSTLELGDSALYLCASSWGTSGYTDTQYFGPGTRLTVL.

This clone was found many times. The chain links TRBV4-1 to TRBJ2-5, with 10 bases matching TRBD1. Germline lookup yields CDR1 MGHRA and CDR2 YSYEKL. The CDR3 extends over 18 amino acids. Germline trimming cut 2 bases from V and 4 bases from J; bases unmatched to any gene: 13. The CDR3 here is CASSQTGTGVRKAETQYF. CDR3 in DNA: TGCGCCAGCAGCCAAACCGGGACAGGGGTACGCAAAGCAGAGACCCAGTACTTC.

This clone was detected only once. Here the CDR3 reads CASSQDHSSGVYNEQFF. The CDR3 DNA reads as TGCGCCAGCAGCCAAGATCACTCCAGCGGGGTCTACAATGAGCAGTTCTTC. The chain employs TRBV4-3 and TRBJ2-1; 7 positions match TRBD2. Germline V lookup: CDR1 LGHNA, CDR2 YSLEER. There are 17 residues in the CDR3. V shed 0 bases and J 3 bases; nucleotides not matched to a gene: 8.

V usage is TRBV27 and J usage is TRBJ2-1; 9 nucleotides align to TRBD1. The length of the CDR3 is 16 residues. CDR1 and CDR2 (germline): MNHEY, SMNVEV (reference sequence). V gave up 2 bases and J gave up 5 bases; unmatched junction bases: 7. The CDR3 nucleotides read TGTGCCAGCAGTTTAGGCCGGACAGGGGACGACAATGAGCAGTTCTTC. Translation gives CASSLGRTGDDNEQFF.

This clone came up once. This chain connects TRBV6-1 to TRBJ2-5; 8 bases match TRBD1. The CDR3 covers 15 residues. V trimming: 2 bases; J trimming: 2 bases; junction bases outside the gene matches: 4. Germline V gives CDR1 MNHNS, CDR2 SASEGT. The CDR3 region is CASSEIRTGQETQYF. In DNA, the CDR3 is TGTGCCAGCAGTGAAATCCGGACAGGGCAAGAGACCCAGTACTTC.

This rearrangement joins TRBV6-6 to TRBJ1-2; D is ambiguous. Looked up from germline, CDR1 is MNHNY and CDR2 is SVGAGI (reference sequence). Between the trimmed V and J ends, which lost 6 bases and 8 bases, there was a span of 13 bases. The CDR3 is 12 amino acids. The CDR3 DNA is TGTGCCAGCAGAACGTACAGTGGCGGCTACACCTTC. It codes for CASRTYSGGYTF.

About this clone itself: The same CDR3 also results from other DNA sequences found in this sample. The CDR3 here is CASSLLAGNTGELFF. CDR3 sequence (DNA): TGCGCCAGCAGCTTGCTAGCGGGGAACACCGGGGAGCTGTTTTTT. This chain links TRBV5-1 with TRBJ2-2, with 8 bases lining up with TRBD2. V shed 1 base and J 1 base; nucleotides not matched to a gene: 0. Looked up from germline, CDR1 is SGHRS and CDR2 is YFSETQ. This CDR3 comprises 15 residues.

This clone was counted once. The rearrangement joins TRBV6-5 to TRBJ2-1; D perhaps matches TRBD2 (6 bases). The CDR3 is 16 amino acids. Trimming left V 2 bases short and J 1 base short, with 12 bases between. CDR1 and CDR2 (germline): MNHEY, SVGAGI. The CDR3 nucleotides read TGTGCCAGCAGTTACGGAGGGGTCAGATCCTACAATGAGCAGTTCTTC. It specifies CASSYGGVRSYNEQFF.

V gene TRBV2 combines with J gene TRBJ2-2, with 11 bases that match TRBD2. Germline trimming cut 6 bases from V and 8 bases from J; bases unmatched to any gene: 8. Germline CDR1 reads SNHLY; CDR2 reads FYNNEI. The length of the CDR3 is 15 residues. CDR3 loop: CASSVSGRGFGELFF. Here the CDR3 DNA reads TGTGCCAGCAGCGTTAGCGGGAGGGGGTTTGGGGAGCTGTTTTTT.

The rearrangement joins TRBV6-1 to TRBJ2-2, with D tentatively TRBD2 (5 bases). V was pared by 7 bases and J by 5 bases, with 17 bases between. CDR3 length: 15 residues. The germline V gene encodes CDR1 MNHNS and CDR2 SASEGT. The CDR3 spells CASTLGSGGTGELFF. The CDR3 region has the DNA TGTGCCAGCACCTTGGGGAGCGGCGGTACCGGGGAGCTGTTTTTT.

The chain combines TRBV6-5 with TRBJ2-1; the D gene is possibly TRBD2 (6 bases). V was clipped by 6 bases and J by 6 bases, with 12 bases between them. CDR1 is MNHEY, CDR2 SVGAGI, per germline. The CDR3 has 13 amino acids. The CDR3 spells CASSPGGANEQFF. In DNA, the CDR3 is TGTGCCAGCAGCCCCGGAGGGGCCAATGAGCAGTTCTTC.

The chain couples TRBV4-2 to TRBJ2-1; D remains unclear. This CDR3 comprises 14 residues. Between the trimmed V and J ends, which lost 0 bases and 10 bases, there was a span of 13 bases. Germline V gene lookup returns CDR1 LGHNA and CDR2 YNFKEQ. The CDR3 nucleotides read TGTGCCAGCAGCCAAGATCTTCACAGCGTGGAGCAGTTCTTC. As protein: CASSQDLHSVEQFF.

J is TRBJ2-1 and V is TRBV7-9; D remains unclear. Germline V CDR1 and CDR2: SEHNR, FQNEAQ (reference sequence). CDR3 length: 14 residues. The V and J ends lost 5 bases and 4 bases respectively, with 12 bases between them. CDR3 amino acids: CASSPTSLYNEQFF. The CDR3 region has the DNA TGTGCCAGCAGCCCAACCTCCCTTTACAATGAGCAGTTCTTC.